A selection of T cell receptor beta chains follows, all from one sample in a study of shared clonotypes between healthy human individuals. Profiling relied on immunoSEQ multiplex PCR, and the TCRdb table lists in-frame clones only, not all of them. The profile shows some 1,100,000 clones, approximately 80% of them singletons. Sequencing was performed on memory CD4+ T cells from PBMCs. These receptors came from a man between 18 and 35 years old in good health. Some clones in this sample may be carry-over from other donors' samples. The conserved cysteine and the conserved F or W are not part of the CDR3 here. The order of the fields is D gene, V gene, J gene, CDR3 protein. D genes are given only for firm matches.

D gene: .
V gene: TRBV30
J gene: TRBJ2-5
CDR3 protein: AWSVPGRETQY

D gene: .
V gene: TRBV29-1
J gene: TRBJ2-5
CDR3 protein: SVEGWRGLETQY

D gene: TRBD2
V gene: TRBV18
J gene: TRBJ2-1
CDR3 protein: ASSRTSGRSYNEQF

D gene: TRBD1
V gene: TRBV5-1
J gene: TRBJ1-2
CDR3 protein: ASSTGQGASYT

D gene: .
V gene: TRBV10-3
J gene: TRBJ2-7
CDR3 protein: AIHQDPDYEQY

D gene: .
V gene: TRBV2
J gene: TRBJ2-7
CDR3 protein: ASTPTGRREQY

D gene: .
V gene: TRBV11-2
J gene: TRBJ2-1
CDR3 protein: ASSPPRSPHEQF

D gene: TRBD2
V gene: TRBV5-1
J gene: TRBJ2-7
CDR3 protein: ASSLAGTSRYEQY

D gene: TRBD2
V gene: TRBV27
J gene: TRBJ2-7
CDR3 protein: ASSLNSGGRGYEQY

D gene: .
V gene: TRBV29-1
J gene: TRBJ1-2
CDR3 protein: SVGGGVDGYT

D gene: TRBD1
V gene: TRBV5-1
J gene: TRBJ2-2
CDR3 protein: ASSLGGGGTGELF

D gene: TRBD2
V gene: TRBV15
J gene: TRBJ2-7
CDR3 protein: ATSRDFSGYYEQY

D gene: TRBD1
V gene: TRBV7-2
J gene: TRBJ1-2
CDR3 protein: ASSLATGANYGYT

D gene: .
V gene: TRBV27
J gene: TRBJ2-1
CDR3 protein: ASSLLGSNNEQF

D gene: TRBD1
V gene: TRBV5-4
J gene: TRBJ2-4
CDR3 protein: ASSLAGTGANIQY

D gene: .
V gene: TRBV9
J gene: TRBJ2-7
CDR3 protein: ASSVQATTAGSEQY

D gene: TRBD1
V gene: TRBV28
J gene: TRBJ1-2
CDR3 protein: ASSLGTGDTIYGYT

D gene: .
V gene: TRBV5-4
J gene: TRBJ2-5
CDR3 protein: ASSPPRSQETQY

D gene: TRBD1
V gene: TRBV20-1
J gene: TRBJ2-1
CDR3 protein: SARARQGQF

D gene: .
V gene: TRBV7-9
J gene: TRBJ2-7
CDR3 protein: ASSLVFGGAEKQY

D gene: TRBD1
V gene: TRBV7-3
J gene: TRBJ1-4
CDR3 protein: ASSSGQGEKLF

D gene: TRBD1
V gene: TRBV6-1
J gene: TRBJ2-7
CDR3 protein: ASSWTTGSGYEQY

D gene: .
V gene: TRBV30
J gene: TRBJ2-2
CDR3 protein: AWSFGILRTGELF

D gene: TRBD1
V gene: TRBV7-6
J gene: TRBJ2-2
CDR3 protein: ASSLGQGMSAGELF

D gene: .
V gene: TRBV7-3
J gene: TRBJ2-1
CDR3 protein: ASSPGVLAGSYNEQF

D gene: .
V gene: TRBV28
J gene: TRBJ2-3
CDR3 protein: ASSLGTDTQY

D gene: TRBD1
V gene: TRBV7-2
J gene: TRBJ1-5
CDR3 protein: ASSTRQGQPQH

D gene: .
V gene: TRBV5-1
J gene: TRBJ2-5
CDR3 protein: ASSLGAEETQY

D gene: TRBD1
V gene: TRBV28
J gene: TRBJ1-2
CDR3 protein: ASSLYGTGSYGYT

D gene: .
V gene: TRBV5-1
J gene: TRBJ2-6
CDR3 protein: ASSEGLGRGLAGANVLT

D gene: .
V gene: TRBV7-9
J gene: TRBJ2-1
CDR3 protein: ASSLALGRRVVDEQF

D gene: .
V gene: TRBV30
J gene: TRBJ2-1
CDR3 protein: AWSDGRPGDEQF

D gene: TRBD2
V gene: TRBV4-2
J gene: TRBJ2-5
CDR3 protein: ASSSRLAGVGETQY

D gene: TRBD1
V gene: TRBV11-2
J gene: TRBJ2-7
CDR3 protein: ASSWERTGSYEQY

D gene: .
V gene: TRBV4-3
J gene: TRBJ1-5
CDR3 protein: ASSQRQGSNQPQH

D gene: .
V gene: TRBV10-3
J gene: TRBJ2-5
CDR3 protein: AISGQGPETQY

D gene: TRBD1
V gene: TRBV18
J gene: TRBJ2-7
CDR3 protein: ASSTDRDRGHEQY

D gene: .
V gene: TRBV6-1
J gene: TRBJ1-3
CDR3 protein: ASSERGAPSGNTIY

D gene: TRBD1
V gene: TRBV25-1
J gene: TRBJ1-1
CDR3 protein: ASSDRAVKNTEAF

D gene: .
V gene: TRBV7-9
J gene: TRBJ1-1
CDR3 protein: ASSEQQADEAF

D gene: .
V gene: TRBV5-1
J gene: TRBJ2-1
CDR3 protein: ASSLVGPQEDEQF

D gene: .
V gene: TRBV7-6
J gene: TRBJ1-1
CDR3 protein: ASSIRENTEAF

D gene: TRBD1
V gene: TRBV7-9
J gene: TRBJ2-5
CDR3 protein: ASSGGTGAGVQY

D gene: TRBD2
V gene: TRBV28
J gene: TRBJ2-2
CDR3 protein: ASSSTRTSGVTGELF

D gene: .
V gene: TRBV18
J gene: TRBJ1-5
CDR3 protein: ASSAYSNQPQH

D gene: TRBD2
V gene: TRBV19
J gene: TRBJ2-3
CDR3 protein: ASSIALGLAGADTQY

D gene: .
V gene: TRBV28
J gene: TRBJ2-7
CDR3 protein: ASSLGRPSRASKNSGYEQY

D gene: .
V gene: TRBV4-2
J gene: TRBJ2-7
CDR3 protein: ASSQEGTRSSYEQY

D gene: .
V gene: TRBV5-6
J gene: TRBJ1-1
CDR3 protein: ASTLRSVREAF

D gene: .
V gene: TRBV7-9
J gene: TRBJ1-2
CDR3 protein: ASSLDNPRYYGYT

D gene: TRBD2
V gene: TRBV7-9
J gene: TRBJ2-1
CDR3 protein: ASSFFGGSYNEQF

D gene: .
V gene: TRBV29-1
J gene: TRBJ1-1
CDR3 protein: SVDKISGSEAF

D gene: .
V gene: TRBV5-5
J gene: TRBJ1-3
CDR3 protein: ASSRGSVGNTIY

D gene: TRBD1
V gene: TRBV7-9
J gene: TRBJ2-1
CDR3 protein: ASSADRGKGGEQF

D gene: TRBD1
V gene: TRBV5-1
J gene: TRBJ1-5
CDR3 protein: ASSGTTGGNQPQH